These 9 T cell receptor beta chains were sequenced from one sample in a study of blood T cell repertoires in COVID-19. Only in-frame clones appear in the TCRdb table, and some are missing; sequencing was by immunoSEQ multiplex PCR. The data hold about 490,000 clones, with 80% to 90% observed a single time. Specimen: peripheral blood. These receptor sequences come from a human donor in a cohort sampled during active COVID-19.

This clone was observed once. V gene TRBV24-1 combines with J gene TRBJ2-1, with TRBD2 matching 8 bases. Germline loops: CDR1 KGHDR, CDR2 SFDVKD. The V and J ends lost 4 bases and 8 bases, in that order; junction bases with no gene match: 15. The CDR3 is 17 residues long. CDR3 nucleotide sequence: TGTGCCACCAGTGACCCCACCGGCGGACTAGCATCGGATGAGCAGTTCTTC. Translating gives CATSDPTGGLASDEQFF.

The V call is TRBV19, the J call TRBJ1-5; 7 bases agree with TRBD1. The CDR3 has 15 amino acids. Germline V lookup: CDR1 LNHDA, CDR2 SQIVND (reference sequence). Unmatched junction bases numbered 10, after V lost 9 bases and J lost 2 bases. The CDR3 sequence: CASTTRQGGNQPQHF. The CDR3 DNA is TGTGCCAGCACAACGCGGCAGGGGGGCAATCAGCCCCAGCATTTT.

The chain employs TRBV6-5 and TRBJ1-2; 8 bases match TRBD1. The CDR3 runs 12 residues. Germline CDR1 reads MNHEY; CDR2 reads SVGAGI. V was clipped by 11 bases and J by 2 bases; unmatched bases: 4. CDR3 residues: CAGRQGNYGYTF. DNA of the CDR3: TGTGCCGGGAGACAGGGGAACTATGGCTACACCTTC.

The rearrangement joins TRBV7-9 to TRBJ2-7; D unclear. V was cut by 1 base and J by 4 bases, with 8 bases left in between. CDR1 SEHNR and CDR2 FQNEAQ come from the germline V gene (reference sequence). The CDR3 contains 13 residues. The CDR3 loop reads CASSLVSSYEQYF. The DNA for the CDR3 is TGTGCCAGCAGCTTAGTCTCTAGTTACGAGCAGTACTTC. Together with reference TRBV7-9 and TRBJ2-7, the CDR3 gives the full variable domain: DTGVSQNPRHKITKRGQNVTFRCDPISEHNRLYWYRQTLGQGPEFLTYFQNEAQLEKSRLLSDRFSAERPKGSFSTLEIQRTEQGDSAMYLCASSLVSSYEQYFGPGTRLTVT.

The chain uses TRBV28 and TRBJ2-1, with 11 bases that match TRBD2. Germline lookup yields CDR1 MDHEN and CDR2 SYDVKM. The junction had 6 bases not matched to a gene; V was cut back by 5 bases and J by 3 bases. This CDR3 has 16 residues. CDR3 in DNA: TGTGCCAGCAGTCCCTCCGGACTAGCGGGCTACAATGAGCAGTTCTTC. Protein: CASSPSGLAGYNEQFF.

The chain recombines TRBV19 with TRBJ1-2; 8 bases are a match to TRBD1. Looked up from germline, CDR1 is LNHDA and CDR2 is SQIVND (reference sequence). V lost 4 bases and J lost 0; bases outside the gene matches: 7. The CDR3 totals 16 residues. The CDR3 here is CASSKNSQGANYGYTF. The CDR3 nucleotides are TGTGCCAGTAGTAAGAATTCACAGGGGGCTAACTATGGCTACACCTTC.

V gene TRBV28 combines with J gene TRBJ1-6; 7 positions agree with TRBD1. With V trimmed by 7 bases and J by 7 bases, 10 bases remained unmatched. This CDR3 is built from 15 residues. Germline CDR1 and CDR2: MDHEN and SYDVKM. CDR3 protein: CASTARGRGNSPLHF. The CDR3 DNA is TGTGCCAGCACAGCAAGGGGGCGAGGAAATTCACCCCTCCACTTT.

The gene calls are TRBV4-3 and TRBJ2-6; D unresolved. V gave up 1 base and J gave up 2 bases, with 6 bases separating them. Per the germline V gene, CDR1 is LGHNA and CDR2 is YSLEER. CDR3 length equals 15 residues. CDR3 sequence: CASSQVSTGANVLTF. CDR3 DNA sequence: TGCGCCAGCAGCCAAGTCAGTACTGGGGCCAACGTCCTGACTTTC.

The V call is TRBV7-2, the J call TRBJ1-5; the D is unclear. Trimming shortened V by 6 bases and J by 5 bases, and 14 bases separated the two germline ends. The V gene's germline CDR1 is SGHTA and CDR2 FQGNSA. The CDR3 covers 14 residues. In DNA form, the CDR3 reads TGTGCCAGCAGTTGGGAGGGATCCTATCAGCCCCAGCATTTT. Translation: CASSWEGSYQPQHF. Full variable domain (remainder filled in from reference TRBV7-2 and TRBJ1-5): GAGVSQSPSNKVTEKGKDVELRCDPISGHTALYWYRQSLGQGLEFLIYFQGNSAPDKSGLPSDRFSAERTGGSVSTLTIQRTQQEDSAVYLCASSWEGSYQPQHFGDGTRLSIL.